The 18 T cell receptor beta chains listed next were all sequenced from one sample in a study of blood T cell repertoires in COVID-19. Here immunoSEQ multiplex PCR was the method, and the copy in TCRdb shows in-frame clones only, minus some. Here the sample spans about 210,000 clones, about four fifths being singletons. The specimen was peripheral blood. These receptor sequences come from a woman between 50 and 59 years old with active or convalescent COVID-19.

This clone was detected once. The CDR3 here is CASSVAGRSGDTQYF. CDR3 bases: TGTGCCAGCAGCGTAGCCGGGAGGTCCGGAGATACGCAGTATTTT. The V gene is TRBV9, the J gene TRBJ2-3; 7 positions match TRBD2. The CDR3 loop spans 15 amino acids. V lost 0 bases and J lost 5; bases outside the gene matches: 6. Germline lookup yields CDR1 SGDLS and CDR2 YYNGEE.

This chain links TRBV5-1 with TRBJ2-2, with TRBD1 identical over 7 bases. Germline values: CDR1 SGHRS, CDR2 YFSETQ. There are 14 residues in the CDR3. J lost 1 base, V lost 7 bases, and 4 bases had no gene match. CDR3 sequence reads: CASSQGLNTGELFF. The DNA for the CDR3 is TGCGCCAGCTCACAGGGGCTGAACACCGGGGAGCTGTTTTTT.

The chain carries TRBV24-1 and TRBJ1-2, with D maybe TRBD1 (5 bases). CDR1 is KGHDR and CDR2 is SFDVKD in the germline V gene. Trimming left V 2 bases short and J 8 bases short, with 8 bases between. The CDR3 length is 12 residues. CDR3 sequence reads: CATSDSRGGYTF. CDR3 in DNA: TGTGCCACCAGTGATTCGCGGGGCGGCTACACCTTC.

The CDR3 DNA is TGTGCCAGCAGTCCATCCTCGGGACAGGGCACTGAAGCTTTCTTT. Its translation is CASSPSSGQGTEAFF. This chain connects TRBV25-1 to TRBJ1-1, with 9 bases lining up with TRBD1. The length of the CDR3 is 15 residues. V lost 5 bases to trimming and J lost 4 bases; unmatched junction nucleotides: 8. Germline-derived CDR1 and CDR2 are MGHDK and SYGVNS.

This chain connects TRBV6-1 to TRBJ2-4; 8 bases map to TRBD1. From germline, CDR1 is MNHNS and CDR2 SASEGT. Trimming removed 1 base from V and 3 bases from J; junction bases left unmatched: 2. CDR3 size: 15 residues. CDR3 sequence: CASSEDRGDKNIQYF. Here the CDR3 DNA reads TGTGCCAGCAGTGAAGACAGGGGGGACAAAAACATTCAGTACTTC.

The chain recombines TRBV6-4 with TRBJ1-6; D is possibly TRBD1 (6 bases). The CDR3 is 13 residues long. Germline V gene sequence: CDR1 MRHNA, CDR2 SNTAGT. V lost 3 bases and J lost 7, with 7 bases in between. The chain's CDR3 is CASSEGANSPLHF. The DNA for the CDR3 is TGTGCCAGCAGTGAGGGGGCAAATTCACCCCTCCACTTT.

The chain combines TRBV5-1 with TRBJ1-2, with 9 bases fitting TRBD1. Germline CDR1 is SGHRS and CDR2 is YFSETQ. The CDR3 is 13 amino acids. J was trimmed by 6 bases and V by 4 bases; bases with no gene match: 4. The CDR3 DNA reads as TGCGCCAGCAGCCGGGACAGGGTAGATGGCTACACCTTC. Its protein is CASSRDRVDGYTF.

This chain links TRBV24-1 with TRBJ2-7, with D possibly TRBD1 on 5 matching bases. Deletions cut 3 bases from V and 2 bases from J, with 13 bases between. This CDR3 comprises 15 residues. Germline CDR1 reads KGHDR; CDR2 reads SFDVKD. CDR3 sequence (DNA): TGTGCCACCAGTGATAAGGGGTCTCCTACCTACGAGCAGTACTTC. Translated: CATSDKGSPTYEQYF.

V usage is TRBV7-2 and J usage is TRBJ2-7; the match to TRBD2 covers 10 bases. The CDR3 runs 15 residues. V trimming: 2 bases; J trimming: 2 bases; junction bases outside the gene matches: 3. Germline CDR1 and CDR2: SGHTA and FQGNSA. CDR3 amino acids: CASSLLAGEPYEQYF. CDR3 in DNA: TGTGCCAGCAGCTTACTAGCGGGAGAGCCCTACGAGCAGTACTTC. Full variable domain (rest looked up from reference TRBV7-2 and TRBJ2-7): GAGVSQSPSNKVTEKGKDVELRCDPISGHTALYWYRQSLGQGLEFLIYFQGNSAPDKSGLPSDRFSAERTGGSVSTLTIQRTQQEDSAVYLCASSLLAGEPYEQYFGPGTRLTVT.

The chain joins TRBV10-3 to TRBJ1-4, with a tentative D call TRBD1 (5 bases). Germline V CDR1 and CDR2: ENHRY, SYGVKD. This CDR3 spans 13 amino acids. The V and J ends lost 10 bases and 7 bases respectively, with 16 bases between them. CDR3 sequence: CATQTVGGEKLFF. The CDR3 DNA reads as TGTGCCACCCAGACCGTCGGGGGTGAAAAACTGTTTTTT.

The table lists this clone with a few counts. The J gene is TRBJ1-2, the V gene TRBV13; D is uncertain. Germline V gene sequence: CDR1 PRHDT, CDR2 FYEKMQ (reference sequence). This CDR3 comprises 15 residues. V was shortened by 0 bases and J by 4 bases, with 12 bases between the two germline ends. CDR3 sequence: CASSLGRVRSYGYTF. The DNA of the CDR3 is TGTGCCAGCAGCTTAGGGAGGGTCCGTAGCTATGGCTACACCTTC.

CDR3 bases: TGTGCCACCAGTCCCGGCGGGGGCGACTATGGCTACACCTTC. Encoded protein: CATSPGGGDYGYTF. The rearrangement uses TRBV15 and TRBJ1-2; D is perhaps TRBD1 (6 bases). Germline V lookup: CDR1 LNHNV, CDR2 YYDKDF (reference sequence). This CDR3 comprises 14 residues. V lost 6 bases to trimming and J lost 3 bases, with 14 bases between them.

The rearrangement links TRBV9 to TRBJ1-1, with 9 bases matching TRBD1. Germline assignment: CDR1 SGDLS and CDR2 YYNGEE. This CDR3 is built from 17 residues. V gave up 3 bases and J gave up 1 base; unmatched junction bases: 10. CDR3 sequence: CASSARTGGPRNTEAFF. In DNA, the CDR3 is TGTGCCAGCAGCGCCAGAACAGGGGGCCCGAGGAACACTGAAGCTTTCTTT. The full variable domain, with the rest looked up from reference TRBV9 and TRBJ1-1, is DSGVTQTPKHLITATGQRVTLRCSPRSGDLSVYWYQQSLDQGLQFLIQYYNGEERAKGNILERFSAQQFPDLHSELNLSSLELGDSALYFCASSARTGGPRNTEAFFGQGTRLTVV.

This clone was recorded a few times. Here the CDR3 reads CASRIFTGDYYGYTF. CDR3 DNA: TGTGCCAGCAGGATATTTACGGGAGATTACTATGGCTACACCTTC. The genes are TRBV6-5 and TRBJ1-2, with D unresolved. The germline gives CDR1 MNHEY, CDR2 SVGAGI. The V gene lost 6 bases and the J gene lost 3 bases, with 17 bases spanning the gap. The CDR3 extends over 15 amino acids.

The V and J genes are TRBV4-1 and TRBJ1-5; 11 nucleotides align to TRBD1. CDR3 length: 16 amino acids. J was trimmed by 5 bases and V by 4 bases; bases with no gene match: 7. Germline CDR1 MGHRA, CDR2 YSYEKL. The DNA for the CDR3 is TGCGCCAGCAGCCCCAGAGGACAGGGGGCAGATCAGCCCCAGCATTTT. Its protein product is CASSPRGQGADQPQHF.

V is TRBV9 and J is TRBJ2-7, with 9 bases identical to TRBD1. The CDR3 length is 14 residues. CDR1 and CDR2 (germline): SGDLS, YYNGEE. With V trimmed by 0 bases and J by 11 bases, 9 bases remained unmatched. CDR3 sequence: CASSVAPERDREYF. The DNA for the CDR3 is TGTGCCAGCAGCGTAGCACCAGAAAGGGACAGGGAGTACTTC. Using reference TRBV9 and TRBJ2-7 for the parts outside the CDR3, the full variable domain is DSGVTQTPKHLITATGQRVTLRCSPRSGDLSVYWYQQSLDQGLQFLIQYYNGEERAKGNILERFSAQQFPDLHSELNLSSLELGDSALYFCASSVAPERDREYFGPGTRLTVT.

The J gene is TRBJ1-1, the V gene TRBV10-3; D might be TRBD1 (5 bases). The V gene lost 5 bases and the J gene lost 9 bases, with 13 bases spanning the gap. This CDR3 spans 12 amino acids. Germline V gene sequence: CDR1 ENHRY, CDR2 SYGVKD. The CDR3 nucleotides read TGTGCCATCAGTCCGCCGAACAGGAAAGCTTTCTTT. Translated: CAISPPNRKAFF.

The gene calls are TRBV28 and TRBJ1-3; D is unresolved. Trimming took off 5 bases at V and 3 bases at J, with 17 bases between the two ends. This CDR3 is built from 16 residues. CDR1 is MDHEN, CDR2 SYDVKM, per germline. The CDR3 DNA follows: TGTGCCAGCAGTACTCAGGTGGGAGGAAGTGGAAACACCATATATTTT. Protein sequence: CASSTQVGGSGNTIYF. Filled out from reference TRBV28 and TRBJ1-3, the complete variable domain reads DVKVTQSSRYLVKRTGEKVFLECVQDMDHENMFWYRQDPGLGLRLIYFSYDVKMKEKGDIPEGYSVSREKKERFSLILESASTNQTSMYLCASSTQVGGSGNTIYFGEGSWLTVV.